This T cell receptor beta chain derives from a study of T cell repertoires in cytomegalovirus infection (dated by TCRdb to the late 2010s). Context from the whole study: Donor HLA type was relevant to the analysis, as public TCR beta signatures indicated carriage of CMV infection together with the matching HLA type.

The germline V gene yields SGHTA for CDR1 and FQGTGA for CDR2. From cysteine to phenylalanine, the CDR3 is 17 amino acids long. The DNA shown is the 51-base CDR3, in frame from base 1. Between the V and J ends, shortened by 0 bases and 8 bases respectively, the junction contains 20 bases. Sequencing was carried out with an Illumina HiSeq 1500. TCRdb applied fastp at Q25 and MiXCR to the public reads, then kept only in-frame beta chains. Duplicate CDR3 protein sequences are folded into a single record with the most common DNA and genes. For this sample there are about 190,000 distinct CDR3 sequences; about a tenth appear just once. The ten top clones hold about 4.2% of the sample. Overall results and qualifications from the work: In the ex vivo response, HLA-C-restricted CMV-specific TCR beta clonotypes were dominant, and in two of eight donors the single most frequent clonotype came from this HLA-C-restricted group. In both this cohort and an independent roughly 330-donor cohort, the cumulative frequency of public TCR beta family members distinguished carriers of CMV infection plus the relevant HLA type.

About this clonotype itself: Its cognate antigen has yet to be identified. One base away there is no much larger clone; base qualities are not given.

Sequencing was done on a sample of PBMCs. The chain was built from TRBV7-3 and TRBJ2-1; TRBD2 is a weak D gene call, 6 bases matching. This TCR was recovered from a human donor in good health (CMV status not recorded). Some clones in this sample may be carry-over from other donors' samples. The CDR3 reads CASSLTGGKAGRHEQFF. DNA sequence: TGTGCCAGCAGCTTAACCGGCGGGAAAGCCGGGCGTCATGAGCAGTTCTTC.